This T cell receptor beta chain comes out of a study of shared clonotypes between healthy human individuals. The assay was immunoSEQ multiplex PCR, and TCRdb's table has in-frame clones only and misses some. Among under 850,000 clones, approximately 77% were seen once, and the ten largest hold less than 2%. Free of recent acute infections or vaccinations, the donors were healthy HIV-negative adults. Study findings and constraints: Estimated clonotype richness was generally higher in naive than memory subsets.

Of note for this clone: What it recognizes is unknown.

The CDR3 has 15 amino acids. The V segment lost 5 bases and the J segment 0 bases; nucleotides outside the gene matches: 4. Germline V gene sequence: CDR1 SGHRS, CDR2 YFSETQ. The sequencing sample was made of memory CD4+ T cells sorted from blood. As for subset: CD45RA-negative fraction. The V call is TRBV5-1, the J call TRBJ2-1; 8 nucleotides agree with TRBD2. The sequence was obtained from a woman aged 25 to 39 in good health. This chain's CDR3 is CASRTGTSSYNEQFF. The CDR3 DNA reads TGCGCCAGCAGAACCGGGACTAGCTCCTACAATGAGCAGTTCTTC.